This TCR beta chain was sequenced for a study of blood T cell repertoires in COVID-19. Sequencing was performed with immunoSEQ multiplex PCR; in TCRdb, only in-frame clones are kept and a portion is missing. The sample yields hundreds of thousands of clones, 85% to 90% seen once. V was shortened by 8 bases and J by 2 bases, with 7 bases between the two germline ends. CDR3 length equals 11 residues. The germline gives CDR1 MDHEN, CDR2 SYDVKM. The V call is TRBV28, the J call TRBJ2-7; no clear D. The receptor's source is a man in his sixties or seventies with acute or convalescent COVID-19. The sequencing input was peripheral blood. CDR3: CASGRTYEQYF. The CDR3 nucleotides read TGTGCCAGCGGCAGGACCTACGAGCAGTACTTC.